Given below is one T cell receptor beta chain in context. This clonotype was found a few times. Its binding antigen is unknown. Per-nucleotide qualities are absent, and no much larger clonotype sits a single base away. Only healthy Caucasian donors were included. Three pairs of female monozygotic twins, all aged 18 to 29 years, made up the twin cohort. CD4+ and CD8+ T cell populations were isolated with positive isolation kits from Invitrogen. This sample stems from a study of identical twins listed by TCRdb under 2016. Turning to the overall study: TCR alpha and beta repertoires from monozygotic twins, unrelated adults of various ages and cord blood were deep-sequenced to test whether fetal clonotypes persist. To rule out contamination, the twin experiments were replicated at different times with different library preparation protocols. Study-wide findings and limitations: Recombination models systematically underestimated out-of-frame TCR alpha sharing in monozygotic twins but agreed with sharing between unrelated individuals. Abundant cord blood beta clonotypes carried fewer insertions; young adult naive repertoires showed a weaker similar trend, while memory repertoires showed none. Compared with coincidental sharing between unrelated individuals, out-of-frame TCR alpha sequences shared between twins showed an excess of sequences with low generation probability. Because the same donors could not be followed over many years, the conclusions depended on cross-sectional statistical analysis. A weaker excess of twin sharing was found in beta out-of-frame sequences because the signal-to-noise ratio was lowered by fewer shared sequences. Zero-insertion analyses could be partly confounded by invariant T cells such as MAIT and iNKT, though diverse VJ usage argued against such confounding for most clonotypes.

The method was 5' RACE. TCRdb records Illumina HiSeq 2000 as the sequencer. Template switching added a universal primer binding site, and the final cDNA carried a unique molecular identifier that allowed TCR cDNA molecules to be counted accurately. First-strand cDNA for TCR alpha and beta chains was synthesized from specific primers in the conserved constant-segment region. To control for contamination, each cDNA library was double barcoded with a SMART-Mk sample barcode plus Illumina barcodes. TruSeq adapter sequences along with Illumina sample barcodes were introduced in two successive PCR steps. The TCR alpha and beta cDNA libraries were sequenced on the Illumina HiSeq platform using custom primers. In the paper's pipeline: MiGEC processed the raw reads to extract unique molecular identifiers, while MiXCR was used to determine the CDR3 positions. For each individual, recombination models were inferred using an EM algorithm with the repgenHMM and IGoR tools. The analysis of shared clonotypes was done with the tcR package in R, with sharing normalized by the product of cloneset sizes. To study raw recombination free of thymic and clonal selection effects, out-of-frame nonproductive sequences were analyzed. The raw public reads went through TCRdb reprocessing: fastp at Q25, MiXCR clone calling, in-frame beta chains kept. A single entry per CDR3 protein holds the most common genes and DNA from its merged rows. The V and J calls here are based on TCRdb, not the publication. Counted in this sample were under 350,000 distinct CDR3 sequences; just under 9.5% of them appeared once. Clones ranked in the top ten supply approximately 7% of the sample.

Counted from cysteine to phenylalanine, this CDR3 has 15 amino acids. CDR3 DNA only is kept here, 45 bases in frame from base 1. The V and J ends are trimmed by 5 bases and 0 bases, leaving 13 bases between them. The germline V gene yields SGHTA for CDR1 and FQGNSA for CDR2. This sample was shared with a second study, whose subject was yellow fever vaccine responses in identical twins. Drawing on the second study: According to the authors, in identical twins the way T cells responded to vaccination appeared partly convergent and partly personalized. Focusing on identical twins, the study followed the T cell clones that responded to the vaccine, and did so with precision.

The rearrangement combines TRBV7-2 with TRBJ1-2, and the D gene may be TRBD1, 6 bases matching. The receptor's source is a woman between 18 and 29 years old in good health. The sample was CD8+ T cells sorted from blood. For the CDR3, the sequence is CASSQDSTSNYGYTF. The DNA sequence is given as TGTGCCAGCAGCCAGGACAGCACTTCTAACTATGGCTACACCTTC.